The 7 T cell receptor beta chains listed next were all sequenced from one sample in a study of shared clonotypes between healthy human individuals. The data were produced by immunoSEQ multiplex PCR, yet TCRdb's version contains in-frame clones alone and is incomplete. The top ten hold 0.13% of the sample, which has 2 million or so clones, roughly 96% seen once. The sample comprised naive CD4+ T cells sorted from blood. Indicated subset: CD45RA+ positively selected. All receptors come from a man in his late teens or twenties in good health.

This chain joins TRBV5-1 and TRBJ2-7; possible D gene TRBD2, 6 bases. This CDR3 region has 13 residues. The germline V and J ends were trimmed by 5 bases and 3 bases, with 12 bases remaining between them. Germline V gene sequence: CDR1 SGHRS, CDR2 YFSETQ. The CDR3: CASREGALYEQYF. The CDR3 DNA follows: TGCGCCAGCAGGGAGGGAGCCCTCTACGAGCAGTACTTC.

The chain links TRBV29-1 to TRBJ1-1, with TRBD1 matching over 7 bases. Germline V lookup: CDR1 SQVTM, CDR2 ANQGSEA. J lost 1 base, V lost 6 bases, and 8 bases had no gene match. This CDR3 is 14 amino acids long. The chain's CDR3 is CSVDQGVQNTEAFF. The CDR3 bases are TGCAGCGTCGATCAGGGGGTGCAGAACACTGAAGCTTTCTTT.

The chain carries TRBV4-1 and TRBJ2-5, with D maybe TRBD2 (5 bases). The CDR3 loop spans 15 amino acids. The germline V gene has CDR1 MGHRA and CDR2 YSYEKL. Trimming pared 1 base from V and 7 bases from J, leaving 16 bases between. This CDR3 is CASSQGIGSDGTQYF. The CDR3 DNA reads as TGCGCCAGCAGCCAAGGGATAGGGAGTGACGGGACCCAGTACTTC.

As concerns this clone: This CDR3 is also generated by other DNA sequences in the sample. V and J are TRBV28 and TRBJ2-7, with D perhaps given as TRBD1 or TRBD2 (7 bases each). CDR3 length: 13 amino acids. Germline V gene sequence: CDR1 MDHEN, CDR2 SYDVKM. V lost 6 bases to trimming and J lost 7 bases, with 16 bases between them. The chain's CDR3 is CASSPGGVGEQYF. CDR3 nucleotides: TGTGCCAGCAGCCCAGGGGGGGTCGGTGAGCAGTACTTC.

The chain couples TRBV5-1 to TRBJ2-2, with 8 bases lining up with TRBD2. Germline lookup yields CDR1 SGHRS and CDR2 YFSETQ. The V segment lost 0 bases and the J segment 7 bases; nucleotides outside the gene matches: 11. The CDR3 consists of 17 residues. The CDR3: CASSLAAAGGARGELFF. Written as DNA, the CDR3 is TGCGCCAGCAGCTTGGCCGCCGCGGGGGGTGCCCGCGGGGAGCTGTTTTTT.

In regard to this clone: Other nucleotide sequences in the sample specify the same CDR3. This rearrangement joins TRBV18 to TRBJ1-1; 9 bases fit TRBD1. The junction had 0 bases not matched to a gene; V was cut back by 4 bases and J by 3 bases. CDR3 length: 13 amino acids. Germline lookup yields CDR1 KGHSH and CDR2 LQKENI. The CDR3 DNA is TGTGCCAGCTCACGGGACAGGGACACTGAAGCTTTCTTT. Its protein is CASSRDRDTEAFF.

The rearrangement uses TRBV7-2 and TRBJ2-7; 7 positions match TRBD2. Germline V gene data show CDR1 as SGHTA and CDR2 as FQGNSA. CDR3 size: 15 residues. V lost 1 base to trimming and J lost 2 bases; unmatched junction nucleotides: 5. DNA for the CDR3: TGTGCCAGCAGCTTAGTCGGGACTATCGCCTACGAGCAGTACTTC. It translates to CASSLVGTIAYEQYF.